This T cell receptor beta chain comes out of a study of blood T cell repertoires in COVID-19. Study summary: The study drew acute and convalescent COVID-19 samples from the United States, Italy and Spain. T cells, B-cell-depleted T cells, or PBMCs supplied cDNA or gDNA.

Per the germline V gene, CDR1 is SGHTA and CDR2 is FQGNSA. V was trimmed by 5 bases and J by 8 bases, leaving 25 bases between them. The CDR3 consists of 17 residues. In the study's own analysis: Quantification of nucleated cells was approximated via reference gene primer amplification. The data were produced by immunoSEQ multiplex PCR, yet TCRdb's version contains in-frame clones alone and is incomplete. That table is the source of V, J and clone size, and D and trimming were worked out from the DNA. The table includes under 350,000 clones, 75% to 90% detected once. Sequences were obtained from peripheral blood. The chain links TRBV7-2 to TRBJ2-4; possibly TRBD2 for D (6 bases). This clonotype originated in a man between 35 and 55 years old with acute or convalescent COVID-19. The CDR3 spells CASSPGASVPRRDIQYF. As DNA, the CDR3 is TGTGCCAGCAGCCCCGGGGCTAGCGTCCCCCGAAGAGACATTCAGTACTTC.